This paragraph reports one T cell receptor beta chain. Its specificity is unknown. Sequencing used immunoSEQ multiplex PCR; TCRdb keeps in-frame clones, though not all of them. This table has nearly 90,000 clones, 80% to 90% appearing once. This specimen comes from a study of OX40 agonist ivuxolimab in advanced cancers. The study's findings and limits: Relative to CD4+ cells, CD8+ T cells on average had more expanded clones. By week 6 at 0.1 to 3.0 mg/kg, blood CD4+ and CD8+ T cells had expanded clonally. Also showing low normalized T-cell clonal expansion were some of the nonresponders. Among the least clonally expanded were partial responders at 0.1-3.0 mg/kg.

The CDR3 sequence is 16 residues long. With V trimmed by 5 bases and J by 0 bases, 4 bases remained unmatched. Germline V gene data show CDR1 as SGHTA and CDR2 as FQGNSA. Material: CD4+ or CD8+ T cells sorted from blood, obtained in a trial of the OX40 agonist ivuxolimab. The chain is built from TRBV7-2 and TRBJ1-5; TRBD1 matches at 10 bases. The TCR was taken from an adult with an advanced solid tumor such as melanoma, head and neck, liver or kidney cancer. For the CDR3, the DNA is TGTGCCAGCAGCCGACAGGGGGCCTATAGCAATCAGCCCCAGCATTTT. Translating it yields CASSRQGAYSNQPQHF.